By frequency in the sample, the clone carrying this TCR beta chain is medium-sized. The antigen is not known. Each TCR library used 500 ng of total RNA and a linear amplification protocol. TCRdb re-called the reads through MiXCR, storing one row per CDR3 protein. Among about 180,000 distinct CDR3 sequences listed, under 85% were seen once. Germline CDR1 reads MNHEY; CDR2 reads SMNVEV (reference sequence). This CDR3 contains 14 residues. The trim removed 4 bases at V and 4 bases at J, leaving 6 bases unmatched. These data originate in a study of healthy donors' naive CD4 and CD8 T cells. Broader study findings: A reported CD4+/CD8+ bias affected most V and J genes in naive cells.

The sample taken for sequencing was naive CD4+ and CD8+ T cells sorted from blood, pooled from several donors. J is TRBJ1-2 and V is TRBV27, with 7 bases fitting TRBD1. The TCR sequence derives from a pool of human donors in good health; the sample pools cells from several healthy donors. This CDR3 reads CASSSGQAFYGYTF. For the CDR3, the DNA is TGTGCCAGCAGTTCCGGACAGGCATTCTATGGCTACACCTTC.